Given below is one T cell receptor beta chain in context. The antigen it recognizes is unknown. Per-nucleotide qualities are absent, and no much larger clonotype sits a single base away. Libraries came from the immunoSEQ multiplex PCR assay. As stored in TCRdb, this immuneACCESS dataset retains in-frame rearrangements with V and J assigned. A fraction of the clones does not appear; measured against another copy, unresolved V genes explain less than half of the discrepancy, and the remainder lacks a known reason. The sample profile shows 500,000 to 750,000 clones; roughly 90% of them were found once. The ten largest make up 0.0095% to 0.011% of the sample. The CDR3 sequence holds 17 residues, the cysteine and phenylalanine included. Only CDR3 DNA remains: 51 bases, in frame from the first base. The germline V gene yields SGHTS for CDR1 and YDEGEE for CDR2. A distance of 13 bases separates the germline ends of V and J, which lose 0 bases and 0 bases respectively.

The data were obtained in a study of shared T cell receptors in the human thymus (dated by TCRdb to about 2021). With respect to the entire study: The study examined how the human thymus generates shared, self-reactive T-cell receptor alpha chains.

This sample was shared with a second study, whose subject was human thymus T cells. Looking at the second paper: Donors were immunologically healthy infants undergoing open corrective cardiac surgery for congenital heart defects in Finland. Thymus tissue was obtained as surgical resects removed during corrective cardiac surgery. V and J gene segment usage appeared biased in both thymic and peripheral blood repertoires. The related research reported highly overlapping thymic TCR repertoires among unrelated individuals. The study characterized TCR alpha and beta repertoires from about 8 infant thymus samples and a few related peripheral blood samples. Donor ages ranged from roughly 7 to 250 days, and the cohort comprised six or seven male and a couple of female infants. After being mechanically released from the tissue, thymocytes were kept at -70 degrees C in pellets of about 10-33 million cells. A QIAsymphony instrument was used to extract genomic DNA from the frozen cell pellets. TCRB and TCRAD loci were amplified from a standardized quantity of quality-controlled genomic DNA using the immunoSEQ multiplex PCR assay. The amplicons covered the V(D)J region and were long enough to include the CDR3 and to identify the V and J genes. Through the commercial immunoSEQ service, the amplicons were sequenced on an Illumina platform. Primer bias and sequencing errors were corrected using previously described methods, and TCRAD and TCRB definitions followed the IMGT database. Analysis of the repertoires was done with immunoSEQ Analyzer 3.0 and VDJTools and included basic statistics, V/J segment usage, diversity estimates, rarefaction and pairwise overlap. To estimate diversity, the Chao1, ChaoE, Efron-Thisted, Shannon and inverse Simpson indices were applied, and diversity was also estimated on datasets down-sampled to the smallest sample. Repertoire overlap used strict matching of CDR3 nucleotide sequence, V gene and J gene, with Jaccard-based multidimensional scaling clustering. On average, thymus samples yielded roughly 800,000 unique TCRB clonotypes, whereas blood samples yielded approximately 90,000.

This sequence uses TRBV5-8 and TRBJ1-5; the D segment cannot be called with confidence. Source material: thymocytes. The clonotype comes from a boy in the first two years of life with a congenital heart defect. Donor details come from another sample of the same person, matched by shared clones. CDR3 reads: CASSLELRLDSNQPQHF. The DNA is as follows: TGTGCCAGCAGCTTGGAGTTGAGACTTGATAGCAATCAGCCCCAGCATTTT.